Shown below are 7 T cell receptor beta chains from a single sample sequenced in a study of read filtering for tumor transcriptome and immune sequencing. This library used approximately 0.4 ug RNA and molecular barcoded adaptors spanning alpha/delta and beta/gamma chains. Via MiXCR, TCRdb re-called the reads, giving one row per CDR3 protein. This sample has about 58,000 distinct CDR3 sequences, with about 12% found just once. Sequenced material: a population of CD138-negative cells sorted from bone marrow. These receptors all come from a donor at least 40 years old with multiple myeloma.

This chain links TRBV3-1 with TRBJ2-5, with D tentatively TRBD2 (5 bases). Germline V CDR1 and CDR2: LGHDT, YNNKEL (reference sequence). V was pared by 0 bases and J by 5 bases, with 16 bases between. This CDR3 contains 16 residues. CDR3 sequence: CASSQDLAQRPETQYF. CDR3 DNA: TGTGCCAGCAGCCAAGATCTAGCCCAAAGGCCGGAGACCCAGTACTTC.

This clonotype was counted many times. V is TRBV3-1 and J is TRBJ1-2, with D unclear. V gave up 4 bases and J gave up 8 bases, with 20 bases separating them. CDR1 is LGHDT, CDR2 YNNKEL, per germline (reference sequence). The CDR3 sequence is 15 residues long. CDR3 amino acids: CASSPRVARYPGYTF. The DNA of the CDR3 is TGTGCCAGCAGCCCCCGGGTGGCTCGCTATCCGGGCTACACCTTC. The complete variable domain, with remaining parts taken from reference TRBV3-1 and TRBJ1-2, reads DTAVSQTPKYLVTQMGNDKSIKCEQNLGHDTMYWYKQDSKKFLKIMFSYNNKELIINETVPNRFSPKSPDKAHLNLHINSLELGDSAVYFCASSPRVARYPGYTFGSGTRLTVV.

The chain carries TRBV7-9 and TRBJ2-5, with D possibly TRBD1 on 5 matching bases. The CDR3 is made up of 15 amino acids. Trimming cost V 5 bases and J 7 bases, with 20 bases left between them. Germline CDR1 is SEHNR and CDR2 is FQNEAQ (reference sequence). The CDR3 protein is CASSPKRRQGVTQYF. As DNA, the CDR3 is TGTGCCAGCAGCCCTAAGAGGCGGCAGGGTGTGACCCAGTACTTC. The full variable domain, with the rest looked up from reference TRBV7-9 and TRBJ2-5, is DTGVSQNPRHKITKRGQNVTFRCDPISEHNRLYWYRQTLGQGPEFLTYFQNEAQLEKSRLLSDRFSAERPKGSFSTLEIQRTEQGDSAMYLCASSPKRRQGVTQYFGPGTRLLVL.

This clonotype was detected a few times. The rearrangement joins TRBV3-1 to TRBJ2-4, with D possibly TRBD1 on 6 matching bases. With 4 bases removed from V and 6 bases from J, the gap between germline ends came to 13 bases. Germline V gene sequence: CDR1 LGHDT, CDR2 YNNKEL (reference sequence). This CDR3 has 14 amino acids. This chain's CDR3 is CASSPGESRNIQYF. CDR3 DNA: TGTGCCAGCAGCCCAGGGGAGTCAAGAAACATTCAGTACTTC.

On this clonotype: This likely traces to a read error, being one base from a far larger clone. The J gene is TRBJ2-1, the V gene TRBV6-1; D is undetermined. Germline values: CDR1 MNHNS, CDR2 SASEGT. The CDR3 is 15 residues long. This CDR3 reads CASSYGQAAYSEQFF. CDR3 bases: TGTGCCAGCAGTTACGGTCAGGCCGCCTACAGTGAGCAGTTCTTC.

At least ten counts were recorded for this clonotype. V and J are TRBV29-1 and TRBJ2-7, with D possibly TRBD2 on 6 matching bases. Looked up from germline, CDR1 is SQVTM and CDR2 is ANQGSEA. The CDR3 totals 13 residues. With 3 bases removed from V and 4 bases from J, the gap between germline ends came to 13 bases. In DNA form, the CDR3 reads TGCAGCGTTGAGAGGGGACGGGGGTACGAGCAGTACTTC. Protein: CSVERGRGYEQYF.

The rearrangement joins TRBV12-3 or TRBV12-4 to TRBJ2-5; D unresolved. V shed 6 bases and J shed 3 bases, with 14 bases lying between them. The CDR3 spans 14 residues. The CDR3 region has the DNA TGTGCCAGCAGCCAACCCCATGGGGAAGAGACCCAGTACTTC. It translates to CASSQPHGEETQYF.